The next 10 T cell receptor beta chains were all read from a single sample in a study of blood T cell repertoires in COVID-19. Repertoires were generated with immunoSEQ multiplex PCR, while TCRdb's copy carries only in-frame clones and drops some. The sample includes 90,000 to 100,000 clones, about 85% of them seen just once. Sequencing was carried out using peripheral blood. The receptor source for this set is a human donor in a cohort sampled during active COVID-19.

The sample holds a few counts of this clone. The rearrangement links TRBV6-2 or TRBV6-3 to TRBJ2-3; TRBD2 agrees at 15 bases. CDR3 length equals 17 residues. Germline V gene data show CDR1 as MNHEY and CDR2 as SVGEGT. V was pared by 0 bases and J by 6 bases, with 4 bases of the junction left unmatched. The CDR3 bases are TGTGCCAGCAGTTACTCGATGGGACTAGCGGGAGGCGATACGCAGTATTTT. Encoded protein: CASSYSMGLAGGDTQYF.

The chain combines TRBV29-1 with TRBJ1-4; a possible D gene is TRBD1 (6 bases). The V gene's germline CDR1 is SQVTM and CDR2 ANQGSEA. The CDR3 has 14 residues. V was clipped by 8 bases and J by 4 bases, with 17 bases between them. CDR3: CSCHGDTDNEKLFF. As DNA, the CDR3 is TGCAGCTGCCACGGGGACACTGATAATGAAAAACTGTTTTTT. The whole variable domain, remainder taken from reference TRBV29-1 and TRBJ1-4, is SAVISQKPSRDICQRGTSLTIQCQVDSQVTMMFWYRQQPGQSLTLIATANQGSEATYESGFVIDKFPISRPNLTFSTLTVSNMSPEDSSIYLCSCHGDTDNEKLFFGSGTQLSVL.

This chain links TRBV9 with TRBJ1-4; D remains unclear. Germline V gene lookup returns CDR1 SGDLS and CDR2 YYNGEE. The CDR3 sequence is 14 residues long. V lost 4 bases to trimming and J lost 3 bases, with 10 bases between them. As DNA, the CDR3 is TGTGCCAGCAGCCCTGACATATCTAATGAAAAACTGTTTTTT. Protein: CASSPDISNEKLFF. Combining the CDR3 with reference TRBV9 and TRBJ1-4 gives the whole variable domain DSGVTQTPKHLITATGQRVTLRCSPRSGDLSVYWYQQSLDQGLQFLIQYYNGEERAKGNILERFSAQQFPDLHSELNLSSLELGDSALYFCASSPDISNEKLFFGSGTQLSVL.

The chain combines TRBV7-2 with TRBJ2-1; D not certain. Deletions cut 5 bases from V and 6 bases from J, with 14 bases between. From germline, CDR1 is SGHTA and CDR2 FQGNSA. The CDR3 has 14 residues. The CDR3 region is CASSAALVGNEQFF. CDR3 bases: TGTGCCAGCAGCGCTGCTCTAGTAGGCAATGAGCAGTTCTTC.

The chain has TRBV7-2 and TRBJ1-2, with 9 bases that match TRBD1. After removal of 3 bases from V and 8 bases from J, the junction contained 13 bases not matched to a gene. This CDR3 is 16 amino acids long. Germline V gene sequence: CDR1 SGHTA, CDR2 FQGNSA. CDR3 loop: CASSFRPGQGFWGYTF. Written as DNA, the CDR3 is TGTGCCAGCAGCTTTAGGCCGGGACAGGGATTCTGGGGCTACACCTTC.

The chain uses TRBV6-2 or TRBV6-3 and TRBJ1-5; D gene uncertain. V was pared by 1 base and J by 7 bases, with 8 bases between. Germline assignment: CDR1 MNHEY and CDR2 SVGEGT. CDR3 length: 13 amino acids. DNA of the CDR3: TGTGCCAGCAGTTACTATGGTAGCCAGCCCCAGCATTTT. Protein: CASSYYGSQPQHF.

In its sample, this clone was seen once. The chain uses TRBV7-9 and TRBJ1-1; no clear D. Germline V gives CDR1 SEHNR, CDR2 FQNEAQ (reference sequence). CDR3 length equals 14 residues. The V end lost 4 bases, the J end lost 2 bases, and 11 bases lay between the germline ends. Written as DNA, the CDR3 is TGTGCCAGCAGCTCAGCCCCGGGTAACACTGAAGCTTTCTTT. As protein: CASSSAPGNTEAFF.

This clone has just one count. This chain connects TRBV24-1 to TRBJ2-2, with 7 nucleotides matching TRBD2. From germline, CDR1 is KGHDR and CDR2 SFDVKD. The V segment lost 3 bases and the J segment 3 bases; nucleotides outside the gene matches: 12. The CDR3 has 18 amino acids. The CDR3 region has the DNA TGTGCCACCAGTGATCGCCCCGGGGCAGGGAGGGACACCGGGGAGCTGTTTTTT. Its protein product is CATSDRPGAGRDTGELFF.

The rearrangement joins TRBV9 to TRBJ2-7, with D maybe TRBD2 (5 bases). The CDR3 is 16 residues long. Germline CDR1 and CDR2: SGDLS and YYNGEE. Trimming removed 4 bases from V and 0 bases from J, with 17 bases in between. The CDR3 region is CASSPRLSGNSYEQYF. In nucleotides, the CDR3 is TGTGCCAGCAGCCCGCGACTAAGCGGTAACTCCTACGAGCAGTACTTC.

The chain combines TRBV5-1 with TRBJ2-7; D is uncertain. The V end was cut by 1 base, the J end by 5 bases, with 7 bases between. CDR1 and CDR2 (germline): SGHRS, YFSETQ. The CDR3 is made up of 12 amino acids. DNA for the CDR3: TGCGCCAGCAGCTTGCGGTTTCACGAGCAGTACTTC. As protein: CASSLRFHEQYF.